This TCR beta chain was sequenced in a study of shared clonotypes between healthy human individuals. At the level of the study: The study enrolled a couple of women and a few men aged 18 to 49. Study results and limitations: With a few donors compared, roughly 5% of naive CD4 clonotypes were shared. Only blood underwent sampling, and tissue repertoires likely differ. Larger estimated richness was generally recorded for naive subsets relative to memory subsets.

As concerns this clone: The antigen is unknown.

Repertoires were generated with immunoSEQ multiplex PCR, while TCRdb's copy carries only in-frame clones and drops some. The sample holds about 110,000 clones, around 73% seen once. The CDR3 loop spans 15 amino acids. Germline V lookup: CDR1 MDHEN, CDR2 SYDVKM. V shed 5 bases and J 6 bases; nucleotides not matched to a gene: 7. This receptor was taken from a woman in her twenties or thirties in good health. The chain joins TRBV28 to TRBJ1-5; TRBD1 matches at 10 bases. The sample was memory CD8+ T cells sorted from blood. The subset is: CD45RO+ cells pooled with CCR7-negative TemRA cells. In DNA, the CDR3 is TGTGCCAGCAGTCTGACAGGGGGCAGTTTTCAGCCCCAGCATTTT. It translates to CASSLTGGSFQPQHF.